The 5 T cell receptor beta chains given below trace back to one sample, sequenced in a study of patients and donors after allogeneic stem cell transplantation. MiXCR, applied by TCRdb to the RT-PCR reads, yields one record per CDR3 protein. The sample holds about 410,000 distinct CDR3 sequences, 16% seen once. The sequencing sample was made of blood, either unsorted or a sorted T cell fraction (not recorded which). All receptors come from a human donor who was either an allogeneic HSCT recipient or a stem cell or donor lymphocyte infusion donor (not recorded which). It is not recorded whose cells these are; they may come from a transplant donor.

This clonotype has a handful of counts. The chain links TRBV7-2 to TRBJ2-7; D uncertain. This CDR3 comprises 16 residues. The V and J ends lost 2 bases and 0 bases respectively, with 14 bases between them. CDR1 and CDR2 from the germline V gene are SGHTA and FQGNSA. CDR3 amino acids: CASSLFSRQSSYEQYF. The DNA of the CDR3 is TGTGCCAGCAGCTTATTTTCTCGTCAGAGCTCCTACGAGCAGTACTTC.

This clonotype was counted ten times or more. The chain uses TRBV15 and TRBJ1-4; possibly TRBD1 for D (6 bases). The CDR3 is 15 residues long. V dropped 2 bases and J dropped 7 bases, with 14 bases sitting between them. Germline V gene lookup returns CDR1 LNHNV and CDR2 YYDKDF (reference sequence). CDR3 amino acids: CATSRLSQGAEKLFF. The CDR3 DNA sequence: TGTGCCACCAGCAGACTCTCACAGGGCGCTGAAAAACTGTTTTTT.

V usage is TRBV20-1 and J usage is TRBJ2-2; 7 nucleotides match TRBD1. The germline CDR1 and CDR2 sequences are DFQATT and SNEGSKA (reference sequence). There are 16 residues in the CDR3. The trim removed 0 bases at V and 7 bases at J, leaving 11 bases unmatched. The CDR3 protein is CSARDGRSGGSGELFF. Here the CDR3 DNA reads TGCAGTGCTAGAGACGGTCGATCAGGGGGTAGCGGGGAGCTGTTTTTT.

This chain uses TRBV15 with TRBJ2-2, with unresolved D. Trimming pared 0 bases from V and 1 base from J, leaving 3 bases between. Germline V CDR1 and CDR2: LNHNV, YYDKDF (reference sequence). The CDR3 is 14 residues long. The DNA of the CDR3 is TGTGCCACCAGCAGAGATCGGAACACCGGGGAGCTGTTTTTT. It encodes CATSRDRNTGELFF.

There are a few counts of this clonotype. The chain uses TRBV12-3 or TRBV12-4 and TRBJ2-7; 14 nucleotides line up with TRBD2. This CDR3 region has 17 residues. V was clipped by 5 bases and J by 0 bases; unmatched bases: 6. The CDR3 loop is CASSPGLAGAFSYEQYF. CDR3 bases: TGTGCCAGCAGTCCGGGACTAGCGGGAGCGTTCTCCTACGAGCAGTACTTC.